A single sample is the source of the 26 T cell receptor beta chains below, sequenced in a study of T cell responses to AZD1222 COVID-19 vaccine. Some clones are missing from TCRdb's copy, which holds only in-frame ones; the method was immunoSEQ multiplex PCR. The sample includes tens of thousands of clones, 70% to 90% seen only once; the top ten take roughly 5%. The input for sequencing was peripheral blood, taken on day 0 of MenACWY control vaccination. The receptors were sampled from an adult in good health.

This chain links TRBV19 with TRBJ2-2, with unresolved D. The V and J ends lost 1 base and 4 bases respectively, with 10 bases between them. CDR1 is LNHDA, CDR2 SQIVND, per germline (reference sequence). This CDR3 is built from 15 residues. The CDR3 region is CASSIAQSGTGELFF. Written as DNA, the CDR3 is TGTGCCAGTAGTATAGCACAGTCGGGCACCGGGGAGCTGTTTTTT.

This rearrangement joins TRBV18 to TRBJ2-1, with 10 bases identical to TRBD1. The CDR3 has 14 residues. V lost 4 bases, J lost 6 bases, and 3 bases stayed unmatched. Germline V gene lookup returns CDR1 KGHSH and CDR2 LQKENI. The CDR3 nucleotides read TGTGCCAGCTCACGGGACAGGGGATTCAATGAGCAGTTCTTC. Residues: CASSRDRGFNEQFF.

The CDR3 protein is CASSEMAWDTQYF. CDR3 DNA: TGCGCCAGCAGTGAAATGGCTTGGGATACGCAGTATTTT. The genes are TRBV10-1 and TRBJ2-3; D is undetermined. Germline-derived CDR1 and CDR2 are WNHNN and SYGVQD (reference sequence). The germline V and J ends were trimmed by 3 bases and 6 bases, with 10 bases remaining between them. The CDR3 is 13 residues long.

The chain couples TRBV7-9 to TRBJ1-4; D is perhaps TRBD1 (5 bases). Germline CDR1 reads SEHNR; CDR2 reads FQNEAQ (reference sequence). Trimming took off 5 bases at V and 5 bases at J, with 15 bases between the two ends. The CDR3 is made up of 15 amino acids. The CDR3 coding sequence is TGTGCCAGCAGCCCCGGGCAGGGTGGAAATGAAAAACTGTTTTTT. Protein sequence: CASSPGQGGNEKLFF.

The CDR3 DNA reads as TGTGCCAGCAGCTTGGGGCCTTATGGCTACACCTTC. It is translated as CASSLGPYGYTF. The chain recombines TRBV5-6 with TRBJ1-2; D unclear. This CDR3 spans 12 amino acids. Germline V gene sequence: CDR1 SGHDT, CDR2 YYEEEE. V was pared by 0 bases and J by 5 bases, with 5 bases between.

The chain recombines TRBV7-2 with TRBJ1-6; no clear D. The V gene's germline CDR1 is SGHTA and CDR2 FQGNSA. V was cut by 0 bases and J by 11 bases, with 14 bases left in between. CDR3 size: 15 residues. This CDR3 reads CASSLALTASPPLHF. The CDR3 DNA sequence: TGTGCCAGCAGCTTAGCTTTGACGGCCTCTCCACCCCTCCACTTT.

The chain uses TRBV27 and TRBJ1-1, with D possibly TRBD1 on 5 matching bases. V lost 0 bases and J lost 3, with 8 bases in between. Germline CDR1 is MNHEY and CDR2 is SMNVEV (reference sequence). The CDR3 is made up of 14 amino acids. CDR3 protein: CASSLSAGDTEAFF. CDR3 sequence (DNA): TGTGCCAGCAGTTTATCGGCGGGGGACACTGAAGCTTTCTTT.

The V call is TRBV18, the J call TRBJ2-3; D is unresolved. CDR1 KGHSH and CDR2 LQKENI come from the germline V gene. V was pared by 3 bases and J by 0 bases, with 10 bases between. This CDR3 has 15 residues. CDR3 residues: CASSPGYWSTDTQYF. DNA for the CDR3: TGTGCCAGCTCACCCGGATACTGGAGCACAGATACGCAGTATTTT. The variable domain in full, completed from reference TRBV18 and TRBJ2-3, reads NAGVMQNPRHLVRRRGQEARLRCSPMKGHSHVYWYRQLPEEGLKFMVYLQKENIIDESGMPKERFSAEFPKEGPSILRIQQVVRGDSAAYFCASSPGYWSTDTQYFGPGTRLTVL.

The chain carries TRBV28 and TRBJ1-3, with D unresolved. The CDR3 is 12 residues long. The germline V and J ends were trimmed by 3 bases and 14 bases, with 14 bases remaining between them. Germline V gene sequence: CDR1 MDHEN, CDR2 SYDVKM. CDR3 residues: CASSFLQRLLYF. The CDR3 nucleotides read TGTGCCAGCAGTTTTTTACAGCGGCTTCTATATTTT.

This clone appeared a single time. This chain joins TRBV5-1 and TRBJ1-6; D is unresolved. Germline CDR1 SGHRS, CDR2 YFSETQ. The CDR3 has 13 amino acids. Trimming removed 5 bases at V and 5 bases at J, with 8 bases between. The CDR3 reads CASRTGNNSPLHF. The DNA for the CDR3 is TGCGCCAGCAGGACGGGGAATAATTCACCCCTCCACTTT.

The DNA of the CDR3 is TGTGCCAGCAGCTCCCCGACAGGGCATCAGCCCCAGCATTTT. As protein: CASSSPTGHQPQHF. The chain recombines TRBV7-2 with TRBJ1-5, with 7 bases aligning to TRBD1. V gave up 4 bases and J gave up 5 bases; unmatched junction bases: 5. Germline V gene data show CDR1 as SGHTA and CDR2 as FQGNSA. The CDR3 has 14 residues.

V and J are TRBV7-8 and TRBJ2-3; 9 nucleotides line up with TRBD2. The CDR3 has 12 residues. J was trimmed by 13 bases and V by 5 bases; bases with no gene match: 7. The V gene's germline CDR1 is SGHVS and CDR2 FQNEAQ. CDR3 loop: CASSQASGNEYF. CDR3 nucleotide sequence: TGTGCCAGCAGCCAGGCTAGCGGGAACGAGTATTTT.

The chain couples TRBV6-1 to TRBJ1-1; no clear D. CDR1 MNHNS and CDR2 SASEGT come from the germline V gene. Deletions cut 1 base from V and 4 bases from J, with 10 bases between. This CDR3 region has 14 residues. For the CDR3, the DNA is TGTGCCAGCAGTGAAGTTGGGTTCGGCACTGAAGCTTTCTTT. This gives the protein CASSEVGFGTEAFF.

The chain joins TRBV24-1 to TRBJ2-5, with 9 bases that match TRBD1. V dropped 5 bases and J dropped 3; count of bases not matched to a gene: 6. Germline V gene data show CDR1 as KGHDR and CDR2 as SFDVKD. This CDR3 is 15 amino acids long. The CDR3 DNA reads as TGTGCCACCAGTGGCCCGGGGACAGGGAAAGAGACCCAGTACTTC. Protein: CATSGPGTGKETQYF.

The V call is TRBV5-5, the J call TRBJ1-6, with TRBD1 matching 7 bases. The ends lost 2 bases at V and 7 bases at J; junction bases unmatched: 9. The V gene's germline CDR1 is SGHKS and CDR2 YYEKEE (reference sequence). The CDR3 consists of 16 residues. Written as DNA, the CDR3 is TGTGCCAGCAGCTTTAGGGCTTACAGGGGCAATTCACCCCTCCACTTT. This encodes CASSFRAYRGNSPLHF.

V and J are TRBV28 and TRBJ1-1; D may be TRBD1 (6 bases). The CDR3 totals 17 residues. The V gene's germline CDR1 is MDHEN and CDR2 SYDVKM. Trimming removed 2 bases at V and 0 bases at J, with 16 bases between. CDR3 DNA: TGTGCCAGCAGTTTAGCGGGGCTACAGGGCATGAACACTGAAGCTTTCTTT. Its protein is CASSLAGLQGMNTEAFF. Full variable domain (remainder filled in from reference TRBV28 and TRBJ1-1): DVKVTQSSRYLVKRTGEKVFLECVQDMDHENMFWYRQDPGLGLRLIYFSYDVKMKEKGDIPEGYSVSREKKERFSLILESASTNQTSMYLCASSLAGLQGMNTEAFFGQGTRLTVV.

CDR3 sequence (DNA): TGTGCCAGCAGCCAAGATCCCAGTCCCGCAAGAACCACCGGGGAGCTGTTTTTT. It encodes CASSQDPSPARTTGELFF. This chain links TRBV4-2 with TRBJ2-2, with D hard to call. Germline V gene data show CDR1 as LGHNA and CDR2 as YNFKEQ. V lost 0 bases to trimming and J lost 4 bases, with 18 bases between them. The CDR3 runs to 18 residues.

The rearrangement uses TRBV19 and TRBJ1-3; 7 bases agree with TRBD1. Germline loops: CDR1 LNHDA, CDR2 SQIVND (reference sequence). The J segment lost 0 bases and the V segment lost 7 bases, leaving 12 bases of the junction unmatched. The CDR3 extends over 17 amino acids. CDR3: CASIPSATGSSGNTIYF. DNA for the CDR3: TGTGCCAGTATACCCTCCGCGACAGGGAGCTCTGGAAACACCATATATTTT.

V usage is TRBV4-2 and J usage is TRBJ2-3; D might be TRBD2 (5 bases). V was clipped by 0 bases and J by 2 bases, with 15 bases between them. The germline gives CDR1 LGHNA, CDR2 YNFKEQ. This CDR3 region has 17 residues. CDR3 in amino acids: CASSQDPTSSPTDTQYF. DNA for the CDR3: TGTGCCAGCAGCCAAGATCCCACTAGTTCCCCCACAGATACGCAGTATTTT.

V and J are TRBV10-1 and TRBJ1-1; maybe TRBD1 (6 bases). Trimming took off 2 bases at V and 3 bases at J, with 10 bases between the two ends. This CDR3 is built from 14 residues. The germline CDR1 and CDR2 sequences are WNHNN and SYGVQD (reference sequence). The CDR3 loop is CASSENRDDTEAFF. DNA for the CDR3: TGCGCCAGCAGTGAGAACAGGGACGACACTGAAGCTTTCTTT.

The chain links TRBV28 to TRBJ1-4, with D tentatively TRBD1 (5 bases). Germline V gene data show CDR1 as MDHEN and CDR2 as SYDVKM. This CDR3 is 15 amino acids long. Trimming left V 8 bases short and J 0 bases short, with 13 bases between. The CDR3 is CASGGTVATNEKLFF. CDR3 in DNA: TGTGCCAGCGGGGGTACAGTTGCAACTAATGAAAAACTGTTTTTT.

This chain links TRBV20-1 with TRBJ2-7, with D unclear. Deletions cut 6 bases from V and 3 bases from J, with 9 bases between. CDR1 is DFQATT and CDR2 is SNEGSKA in the germline V gene (reference sequence). The CDR3 has 11 amino acids. The CDR3 is CSARKHYEQYF. CDR3 in DNA: TGCAGTGCCAGGAAACACTACGAGCAGTACTTC.

The J gene is TRBJ2-5, the V gene TRBV2, with 8 bases aligning to TRBD1. CDR1 is SNHLY, CDR2 FYNNEI, per germline. There are 15 residues in the CDR3. Germline trimming cut 9 bases from V and 1 base from J; bases unmatched to any gene: 10. The CDR3 DNA follows: TGTGCCAGGGGGGTTTACGGGACAGGCCAAGAGACCCAGTACTTC. This gives the protein CARGVYGTGQETQYF.

V is TRBV19 and J is TRBJ1-1, with D maybe TRBD1 (5 bases). Trimming shortened V by 10 bases and J by 0 bases, and 12 bases separated the two germline ends. The germline V gene encodes CDR1 LNHDA and CDR2 SQIVND (reference sequence). This CDR3 has 13 amino acids. CDR3 nucleotides: TGTGCCACCGGGACGGCGATGAACACTGAAGCTTTCTTT. Translating it yields CATGTAMNTEAFF.

The rearrangement uses TRBV19 and TRBJ1-5; D not resolved. The CDR3 length is 17 residues. The germline V gene has CDR1 LNHDA and CDR2 SQIVND (reference sequence). The V and J ends lost 1 base and 2 bases respectively, with 15 bases between them. CDR3 nucleotide sequence: TGTGCCAGTAGTATAGTCCCCGCGGCTGATGGCAATCAGCCCCAGCATTTT. This translates into CASSIVPAADGNQPQHF.

The CDR3 reads CASSFMGDSAQPQHF. In DNA, the CDR3 is TGTGCCAGCAGTTTCATGGGGGATTCTGCTCAGCCCCAGCATTTT. The V call is TRBV28, the J call TRBJ1-5, with D possibly TRBD1 on 5 matching bases. The V end was cut by 3 bases, the J end by 6 bases, with 15 bases between. The germline V gene encodes CDR1 MDHEN and CDR2 SYDVKM. The CDR3 consists of 15 residues.